This T cell receptor (beta chain) was sequenced in a study of blood T cell repertoires in COVID-19. Background on the study: COVID-19 samples, acute and convalescent, were from the United States, Italy and Spain.

TCRdb's table, derived via immunoSEQ multiplex PCR, lists solely in-frame clones and lacks some. The sample has under 300,000 clones; approximately 90% are singletons. In the case of this clone: The same CDR3 is also encoded by other DNA sequences in this sample.

The receptor comes from a woman aged 40 to 50 with acute COVID-19. The sequenced material came from PBMCs or T cells enriched from blood (not recorded which).

The CDR3 DNA sequence: TGTGCCTGGAGTGTAAACAGGGGCACTGAAGCTTTCTTT. Protein sequence: CAWSVNRGTEAFF. The J gene is TRBJ1-1, the V gene TRBV30; 7 bases map to TRBD1. With V trimmed by 0 bases and J by 4 bases, 2 bases remained unmatched. From germline, CDR1 is GTSNPN and CDR2 SVGIG (reference sequence). The CDR3 extends over 13 amino acids.